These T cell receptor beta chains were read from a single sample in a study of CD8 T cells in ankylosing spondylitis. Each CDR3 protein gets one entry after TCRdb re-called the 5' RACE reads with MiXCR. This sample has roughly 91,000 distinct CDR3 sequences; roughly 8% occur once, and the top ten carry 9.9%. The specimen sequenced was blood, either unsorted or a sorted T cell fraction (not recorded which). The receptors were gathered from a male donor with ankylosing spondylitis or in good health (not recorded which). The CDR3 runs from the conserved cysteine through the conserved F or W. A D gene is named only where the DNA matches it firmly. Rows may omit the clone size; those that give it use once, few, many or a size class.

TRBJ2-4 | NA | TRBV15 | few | TGTGCCACCTCTCTAGCGACCAAAAACATTCAGTACTTC | CATSLATKNIQYF
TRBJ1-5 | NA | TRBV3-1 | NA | TGTGCCAGCAGCCAAGGGGGACATTTGAATCAGCCCCAGCATTTT | CASSQGGHLNQPQHF
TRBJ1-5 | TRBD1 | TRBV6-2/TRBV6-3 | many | TGTGCCAGCGGGGGACAGGGTAGCAATCAGCCCCAGCATTTT | CASGGQGSNQPQHF
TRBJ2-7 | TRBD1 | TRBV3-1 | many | TGTGCCAGCAGCAACAGGGGCCCCTACGAGCAGTACTTC | CASSNRGPYEQYF
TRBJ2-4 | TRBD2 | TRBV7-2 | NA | TGTGCCAGCAGCCACACTAGCGGTCCCGGGGGAAACATTCAGTACTTC | CASSHTSGPGGNIQYF
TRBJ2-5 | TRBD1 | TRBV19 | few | TGTGCCAGTAGTCACGACAGGGGGCTGGGAGAGACCCAGTACTTC | CASSHDRGLGETQYF
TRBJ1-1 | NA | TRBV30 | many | TGTGCCTGGAGTGTAGGGGGGCCTGAAGCTTTCTTT | CAWSVGGPEAFF
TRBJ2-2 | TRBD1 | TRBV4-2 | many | TGTGCCAGCAGCCCCCACCCAAATACAGGGGGTGACACCGGGGAGCTGTTTTTT | CASSPHPNTGGDTGELFF
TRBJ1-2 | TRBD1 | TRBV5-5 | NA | TGTGCCAGCAGCTCTGGGACAGAACACTATGGCTACACCTTC | CASSSGTEHYGYTF
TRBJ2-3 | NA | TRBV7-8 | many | TGTGCCAGCAGCTACGCCCGGGGCCCTACCTATACGCAGTATTTT | CASSYARGPTYTQYF
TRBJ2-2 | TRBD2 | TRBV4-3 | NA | TGCGCCAGCAGCCAGGAGGGAGGGAGAGCCGGGGAGCTGTTTTTT | CASSQEGGRAGELFF
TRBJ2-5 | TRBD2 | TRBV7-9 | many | TGTGCCAGCAGCCGGTGGCTAACTAGCGGCGGAGGAGAGACCCAGTACTTC | CASSRWLTSGGGETQYF
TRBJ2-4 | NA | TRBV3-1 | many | TGTGCCAGCAGCCAAGGGTTAATTCAGTACTTC | CASSQGLIQYF
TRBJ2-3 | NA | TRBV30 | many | TGTGCCTGGAGTACCCCGGGAAGAACCGCAGATACGCAGTATTTT | CAWSTPGRTADTQYF
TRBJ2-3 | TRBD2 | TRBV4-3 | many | TGCGCCAGCAGCCAAGGTCTAGCGGGAGAGGGGACAGATACGCAGTATTTT | CASSQGLAGEGTDTQYF
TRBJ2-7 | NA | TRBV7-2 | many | TGTGCCAGCAGCTTAGGAAGCGGACCAGACTACGAGCAGTACTTC | CASSLGSGPDYEQYF
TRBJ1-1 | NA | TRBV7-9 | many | TGTGCCAGCAGCCCACGGACAGTAGGGCCTGAAGCTTTCTTT | CASSPRTVGPEAFF
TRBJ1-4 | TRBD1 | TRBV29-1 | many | TGCAGCGTTGCTTTTCAGGGGGCGGAAAAACTGTTTTTT | CSVAFQGAEKLFF
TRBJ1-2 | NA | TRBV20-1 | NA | TGCAGTGCTAGTCTGGGCAGCCCCTATGGCTACACCTTC | CSASLGSPYGYTF
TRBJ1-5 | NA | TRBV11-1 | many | TGTGCCAGCAGCCCAGGGTCCCTTCAGCCCCAGCATTTT | CASSPGSLQPQHF